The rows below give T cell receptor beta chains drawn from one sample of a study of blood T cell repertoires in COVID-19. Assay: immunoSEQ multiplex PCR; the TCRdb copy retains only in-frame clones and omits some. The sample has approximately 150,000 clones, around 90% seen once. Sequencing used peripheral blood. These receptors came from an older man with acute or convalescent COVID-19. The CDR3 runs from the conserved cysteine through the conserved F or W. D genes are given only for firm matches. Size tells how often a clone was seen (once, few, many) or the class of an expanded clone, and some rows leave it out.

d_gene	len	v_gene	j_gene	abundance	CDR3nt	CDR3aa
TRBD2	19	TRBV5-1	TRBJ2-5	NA	TGCGCCAGCAGCCTGTGGGGGGGCCATCTAGCGGGAGACCAAGAGACCCAGTACTTC	CASSLWGGHLAGDQETQYF
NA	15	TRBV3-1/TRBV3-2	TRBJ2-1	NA	TGTGCCAGCAGTGATGGGGGACATCCCTACAATGAGCAGTTCTTC	CASSDGGHPYNEQFF
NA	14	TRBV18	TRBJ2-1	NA	TGTGCCAGCTCACCTACAGGGATATACAATGAGCAGTTCTTC	CASSPTGIYNEQFF
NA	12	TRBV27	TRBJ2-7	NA	TGTGCCAGCAGTTTTGTTGCAGGCAGAGAGTACTTC	CASSFVAGREYF
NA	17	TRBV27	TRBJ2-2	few	TGTGCCAGCAGTTTATTGGGGCGGGGAGGAAATATCGGGGAGCTGTTTTTT	CASSLLGRGGNIGELFF
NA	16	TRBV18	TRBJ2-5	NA	TGTGCCAGCTCACCCCCAGGGATTCGGAGCGGGGAGACCCAGTACTTC	CASSPPGIRSGETQYF
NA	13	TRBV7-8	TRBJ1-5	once	TGTGCCAGCAGCCCGGGGGGACAACCGCCCCAGCATTTT	CASSPGGQPPQHF
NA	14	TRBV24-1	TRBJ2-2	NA	TGTGCCACCAGTGATTATTCAGGGGCCGGGGAGCTGTTTTTT	CATSDYSGAGELFF
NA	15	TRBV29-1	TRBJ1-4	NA	TGCAGCGTGCAAGCGGGCCCCTCAAACCAGGAAAAACTGTTTTTT	CSVQAGPSNQEKLFF
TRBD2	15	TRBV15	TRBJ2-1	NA	TGTGCCACCAGCAGATGGACTAGCGGGAGTTCGGAGCAGTTCTTC	CATSRWTSGSSEQFF
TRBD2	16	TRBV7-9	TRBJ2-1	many	TGTGCCAGCAGCTTCGACGGACTAGCGGGGTTAGATGAGCAGTTCTTC	CASSFDGLAGLDEQFF
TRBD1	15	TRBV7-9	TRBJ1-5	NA	TGTGCCAGCAGCCTTACAGGGGGCTCCGGTCAGCCCCAGCATTTT	CASSLTGGSGQPQHF
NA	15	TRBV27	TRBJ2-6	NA	TGTGCCAGCAGACTTGGGGGGTCTGGGGCCAACGTCCTGACTTTC	CASRLGGSGANVLTF
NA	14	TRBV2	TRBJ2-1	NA	TGTGCCAGCAGGGAGGGACAGTCCGTAAATGAGCAGTTCTTC	CASREGQSVNEQFF
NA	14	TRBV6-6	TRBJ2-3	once	TGTGCCAGCAGTTACAGAGGAGACACAGATACGCAGTATTTT	CASSYRGDTDTQYF
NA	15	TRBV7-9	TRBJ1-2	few	TGTGCCAGCAGCTTACAGGGCCTTACGAACTATGGCTACACCTTC	CASSLQGLTNYGYTF
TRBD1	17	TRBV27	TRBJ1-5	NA	TGTGCCAGCAGCCCAAAGGGGGACAGTTATAGCAATCAGCCCCAGCATTTT	CASSPKGDSYSNQPQHF
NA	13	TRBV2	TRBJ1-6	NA	TGTGCCAGCCACCAACAGTATAATTCACCCCTCCACTTT	CASHQQYNSPLHF
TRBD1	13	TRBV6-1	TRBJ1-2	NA	TGTGCCAGCAGCCCGACAGGGGACTATGGCTACACCTTC	CASSPTGDYGYTF
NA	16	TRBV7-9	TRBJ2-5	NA	TGTGCCAGCAGCCCCTTTAGAGCGACAGAGCAAGAGACCCAGTACTTC	CASSPFRATEQETQYF
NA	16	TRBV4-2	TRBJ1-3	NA	TGTGCCAGCAGCCAAGATTTGACTTCCTCTGGAAACACCATATATTTT	CASSQDLTSSGNTIYF
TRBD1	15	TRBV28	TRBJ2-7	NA	TGTGCCAGCAGTTCCGGGACAGGGGATCTTAACGAGCAGTACTTC	CASSSGTGDLNEQYF
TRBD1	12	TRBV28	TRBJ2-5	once	TGTGCCAGCAGCCCCGGTCCGGGACAGCACGACTTC	CASSPGPGQHDF
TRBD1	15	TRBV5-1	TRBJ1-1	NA	TGCGCCAGCAGCGGGGGGACAGGAGAGAGCACTGAAGCTTTCTTT	CASSGGTGESTEAFF
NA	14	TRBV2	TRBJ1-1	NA	TGTGCCAGCAGTGTCGGGGGAGATAACACTGAAGCTTTCTTT	CASSVGGDNTEAFF
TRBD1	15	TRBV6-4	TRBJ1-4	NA	TGTGCCAGCAGTAGAGGGACAGGGAGTAATGAAAAACTGTTTTTT	CASSRGTGSNEKLFF
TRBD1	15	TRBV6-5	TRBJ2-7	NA	TGTGCCAGCAGTAGGGGTGAGACAGGGAATTACGAGCAGTACTTC	CASSRGETGNYEQYF
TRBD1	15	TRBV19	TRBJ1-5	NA	TGTGCCAGTAGTCCATGGACAGGGAGGGAACAGCCCCAGCATTTT	CASSPWTGREQPQHF
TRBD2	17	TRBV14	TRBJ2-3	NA	TGTGCCAGCAGCCAATTAGCGGGAGGTCGTCCCACAGATACGCAGTATTTT	CASSQLAGGRPTDTQYF
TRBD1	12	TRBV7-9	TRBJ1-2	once	TGTGCCAGCAGTCGGGACAGGGGTGGCTACACCTTC	CASSRDRGGYTF
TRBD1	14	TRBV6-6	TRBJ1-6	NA	TGTGCCAGCAGTATTGGACAGGGGGCCTCACCCCTCCACTTT	CASSIGQGASPLHF
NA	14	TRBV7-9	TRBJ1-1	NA	TGTGCCAGCAGCTATGGGCTCCAGAACACTGAAGCTTTCTTT	CASSYGLQNTEAFF
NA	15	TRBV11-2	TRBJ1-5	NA	TGTGCCAGCAGCTTAACCCAGGATGCCATAGAGCCCCAGCATTTT	CASSLTQDAIEPQHF
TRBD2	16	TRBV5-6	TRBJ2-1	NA	TGTGCCAGCAGCCCCAGGACTAGCGGGAGTCGGAATGAGCAGTTCTTC	CASSPRTSGSRNEQFF